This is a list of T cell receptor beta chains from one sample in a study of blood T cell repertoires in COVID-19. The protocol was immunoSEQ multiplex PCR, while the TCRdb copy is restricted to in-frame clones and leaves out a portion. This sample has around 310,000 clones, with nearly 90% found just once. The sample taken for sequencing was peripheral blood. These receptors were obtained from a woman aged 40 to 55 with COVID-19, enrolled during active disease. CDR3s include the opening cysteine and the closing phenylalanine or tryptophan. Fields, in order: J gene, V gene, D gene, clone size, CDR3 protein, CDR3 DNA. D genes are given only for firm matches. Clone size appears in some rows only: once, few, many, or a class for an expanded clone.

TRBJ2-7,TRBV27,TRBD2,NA,CASGRGSILYEQYF,TGTGCCAGCGGGAGGGGCTCTATTCTCTACGAGCAGTACTTC
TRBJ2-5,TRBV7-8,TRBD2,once,CASSPRLADINMETQYF,TGTGCCAGCAGCCCCAGACTAGCTGATATCAATATGGAGACCCAGTACTTC
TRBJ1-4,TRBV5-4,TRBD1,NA,CASSSFGTGGEKLFF,TGTGCCAGCAGCTCTTTCGGGACAGGGGGTGAAAAACTGTTTTTT
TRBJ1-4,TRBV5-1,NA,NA,CASSYTNTGGELFF,TGCGCCAGCAGCTATACAAACACCGGGGGGGAACTGTTTTTT
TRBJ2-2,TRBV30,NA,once,CAWSVIPNTGELFF,TGTGCCTGGAGTGTTATCCCCAACACCGGGGAGCTGTTTTTT
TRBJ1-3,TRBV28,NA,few,CASRPLGHPGNTIYF,TGTGCCAGCAGACCCCTAGGACACCCAGGAAACACCATATATTTT
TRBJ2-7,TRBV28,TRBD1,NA,CASSRGQGYEQYF,TGTGCCAGCAGCCGCGGACAGGGCTACGAGCAGTACTTC
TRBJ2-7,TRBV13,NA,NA,CASSFMITGRNEQYF,TGTGCCAGCAGCTTCATGATTACAGGGCGAAACGAGCAGTACTTC
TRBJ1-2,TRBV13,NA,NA,CASSLWGRVGGYTF,TGTGCCAGCAGCTTATGGGGCAGGGTAGGGGGCTACACCTTC
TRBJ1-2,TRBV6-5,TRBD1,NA,CASSFSGQIAGYTF,TGTGCCAGCAGTTTCTCGGGACAGATCGCGGGCTACACCTTC
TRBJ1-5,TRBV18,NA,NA,CASSPPSGNQPQHF,TGTGCCAGCTCACCACCCTCCGGCAATCAGCCCCAGCATTTT
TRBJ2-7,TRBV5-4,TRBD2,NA,CASSLAGAGGYYEQYF,TGTGCCAGCAGCTTGGCCGGAGCGGGGGGTTACTACGAGCAGTACTTC
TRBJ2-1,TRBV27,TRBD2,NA,CASSIRLAGGYNEQFF,TGTGCCAGCAGTATAAGACTAGCGGGGGGGTACAATGAGCAGTTCTTC
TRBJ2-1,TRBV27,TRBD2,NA,CASTQGVAGDNEQFF,TGTGCCAGCACACAAGGAGTAGCGGGAGACAATGAGCAGTTCTTC
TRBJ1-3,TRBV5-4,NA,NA,CASSRELAGSGNTIYF,TGTGCCAGCAGCCGGGAGTTGGCAGGTTCAGGAAACACCATATATTTT
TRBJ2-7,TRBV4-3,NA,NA,CASSQEVPSRPAYEQYF,TGCGCCAGCAGCCAAGAGGTCCCTAGCCGACCCGCCTACGAGCAGTACTTC
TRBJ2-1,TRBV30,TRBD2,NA,CAWSGSSGTSGEQFF,TGTGCCTGGAGTGGTTCTAGCGGGACCAGTGGTGAGCAGTTCTTC
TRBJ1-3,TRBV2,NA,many,CASSDRGSGNTIYF,TGTGCCAGCAGCGACAGAGGCTCTGGAAACACCATATATTTT
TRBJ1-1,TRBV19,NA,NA,CASSPQGWNTEAFF,TGTGCCAGTAGTCCACAGGGCTGGAACACTGAAGCTTTCTTT
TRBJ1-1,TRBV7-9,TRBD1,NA,CASSPFQGASEAFF,TGTGCCAGCAGCCCCTTTCAGGGGGCTTCTGAAGCTTTCTTT
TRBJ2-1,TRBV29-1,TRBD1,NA,CSVGGTDSNEQFF,TGCAGCGTTGGGGGGACAGATAGTAATGAGCAGTTCTTC
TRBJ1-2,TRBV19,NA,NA,CASSISRSLTVGYTF,TGTGCCAGTAGTATATCCCGCTCACTCACGGTTGGCTACACCTTC
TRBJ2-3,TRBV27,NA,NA,CASGPRGTDTQYF,TGTGCCAGTGGGCCCCGGGGGACGGATACGCAGTATTTT
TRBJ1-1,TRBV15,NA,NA,CATSSDSMNTEAFF,TGTGCCACCAGCAGTGACAGTATGAACACTGAAGCTTTCTTT
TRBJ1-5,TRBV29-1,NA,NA,CSVADTHSNQPQHF,TGCAGCGTTGCGGACACCCATAGCAATCAGCCCCAGCATTTT
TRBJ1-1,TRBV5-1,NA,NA,CASSLGSVNTEAFF,TGCGCCAGCAGCTTGGGGTCAGTGAACACTGAAGCTTTCTTT
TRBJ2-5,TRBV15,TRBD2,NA,CATSRFTGTSSLGGETQYF,TGTGCCACCAGCAGATTTACCGGGACTAGCTCCTTAGGAGGGGAGACCCAGTACTTC
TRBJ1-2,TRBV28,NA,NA,CASSIQVRSGYGYTF,TGTGCCAGCAGTATACAGGTGCGGAGTGGATATGGCTACACCTTC
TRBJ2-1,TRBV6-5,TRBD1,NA,CASSYMGQDNEQFF,TGTGCCAGCAGTTATATGGGACAGGACAATGAGCAGTTCTTC
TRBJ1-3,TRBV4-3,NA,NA,CASSQPEMGSSGNTIYF,TGCGCCAGCAGCCAGCCTGAGATGGGGAGCTCTGGAAACACCATATATTTT
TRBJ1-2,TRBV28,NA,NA,CASSYLPPRGYTF,TGTGCCAGCAGTTATCTGCCCCCTAGGGGCTACACCTTC
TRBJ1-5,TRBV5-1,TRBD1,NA,CASSLEGANQPQHF,TGCGCCAGCAGCTTGGAGGGGGCCAATCAGCCCCAGCATTTT
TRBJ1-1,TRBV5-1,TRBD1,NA,CASSLWTGAVNTEAFF,TGCGCCAGCAGCTTATGGACAGGGGCCGTCAACACTGAAGCTTTCTTT
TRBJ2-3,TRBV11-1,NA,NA,CASSSRSSSDTQYF,TGTGCCAGCAGCTCTCGGTCAAGCTCAGATACGCAGTATTTT
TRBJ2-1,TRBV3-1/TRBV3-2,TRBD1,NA,CASSQDRGHEQFF,TGTGCCAGCAGCCAAGATAGGGGGCATGAGCAGTTCTTC
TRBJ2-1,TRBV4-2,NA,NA,CASSRAGRNEQFF,TGTGCCAGCAGCCGCGCAGGGAGGAATGAGCAGTTCTTC
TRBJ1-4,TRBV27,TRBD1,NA,CASSYSGTGIEKLFF,TGTGCCAGCAGTTACTCCGGGACAGGGATCGAAAAACTGTTTTTT
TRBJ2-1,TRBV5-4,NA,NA,CASSPSTVIDYNEQFF,TGTGCCAGCAGTCCTTCGACAGTAATCGACTACAATGAGCAGTTCTTC
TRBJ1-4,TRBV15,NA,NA,CATSRKTGTTNEKLFF,TGTGCCACCAGCAGAAAAACCGGGACAACTAATGAAAAACTGTTTTTT